A single T cell receptor beta chain is shown here with its context. This CDR3 comprises 14 residues. CDR1 is SGHVS and CDR2 is FQNEAQ in the germline V gene. Trimming pared 2 bases from V and 2 bases from J, leaving 10 bases between. Sample treatment: randomized to nivolumab then ipilimumab (arm A) or the reverse (arm B). Live CD3+CD8+ CD19− CD56− cells were sorted from PBMCs. The repertoire was sequenced with immunoSEQ multiplex PCR; TCRdb's copy has only in-frame clones and lacks some. The sample shows about 32,000 clones, approximately 82% of them seen only once. This entry comes from a study of sequential checkpoint blockade in melanoma. Study-level background: After both sequences, patients received maintenance nivolumab.

V is TRBV7-8 and J is TRBJ2-7; possibly TRBD1 for D (5 bases). The sample in question was CD8+ T cells sorted from blood (inferred from file names), obtained from a patient given nivolumab and ipilimumab in sequence. The receptor was derived from a human donor with melanoma. The CDR3 protein is CASSLIGVAYEQYF. In DNA, the CDR3 is TGTGCCAGCAGCTTAATAGGGGTCGCCTACGAGCAGTACTTC.